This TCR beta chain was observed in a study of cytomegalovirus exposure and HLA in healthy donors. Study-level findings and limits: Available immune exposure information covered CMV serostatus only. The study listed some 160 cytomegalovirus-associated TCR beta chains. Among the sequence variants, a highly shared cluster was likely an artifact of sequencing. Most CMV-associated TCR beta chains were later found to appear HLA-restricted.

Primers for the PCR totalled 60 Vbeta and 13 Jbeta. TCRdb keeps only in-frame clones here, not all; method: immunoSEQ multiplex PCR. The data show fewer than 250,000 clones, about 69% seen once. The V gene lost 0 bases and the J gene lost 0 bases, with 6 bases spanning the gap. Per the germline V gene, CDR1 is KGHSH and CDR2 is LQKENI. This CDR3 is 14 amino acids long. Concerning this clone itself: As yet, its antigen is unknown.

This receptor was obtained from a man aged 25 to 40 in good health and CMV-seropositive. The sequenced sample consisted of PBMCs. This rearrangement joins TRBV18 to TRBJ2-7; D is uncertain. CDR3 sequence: CASSPPRFSYEQYF. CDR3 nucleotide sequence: TGTGCCAGCTCACCACCCAGATTCTCCTACGAGCAGTACTTC. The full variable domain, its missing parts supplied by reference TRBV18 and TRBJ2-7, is NAGVMQNPRHLVRRRGQEARLRCSPMKGHSHVYWYRQLPEEGLKFMVYLQKENIIDESGMPKERFSAEFPKEGPSILRIQQVVRGDSAAYFCASSPPRFSYEQYFGPGTRLTVT.